This TCR beta chain was profiled in a study of sequential checkpoint blockade in melanoma. Study as a whole: Patients were randomized 1:1 to nivolumab-then-ipilimumab or ipilimumab-then-nivolumab first-line. Maintenance nivolumab came after either treatment sequence.

This CDR3 is 20 amino acids long. As for treatment: randomized to nivolumab then ipilimumab (arm A) or the reverse (arm B). Patients had received no earlier DNA-damaging chemotherapy. PBMC sorting kept live CD3+CD8+ cells without CD19 or CD56. Some clones are missing from TCRdb's copy, which holds only in-frame ones; the method was immunoSEQ multiplex PCR. The sample contains roughly 20,000 clones, about 81% of which appear only once. The chain has TRBV21-1 and TRBJ1-5; no check of the table's D call, TRBD1, against the DNA was made. TRBV21-1 is recorded as a pseudogene. The sequence was obtained from a human donor with melanoma. Sequencing used CD8+ T cells sorted from blood (inferred from file names), obtained from a patient given nivolumab and ipilimumab in sequence. The CDR3 reads CASSKSYLTTGSHSNQPQHF. DNA for the CDR3: TGTGCCAGCAGCAAAAGTTACTTGACGACAGGGTCGCATAGCAATCAGCCCCAGCATTTT.